This TCR beta chain stems from a study of blood T cell repertoires in COVID-19. Those enrolled in Seattle joined during active infection and were followed longitudinally afterward. TCRdb keeps only in-frame clones here, not all; method: immunoSEQ multiplex PCR. Here the sample spans 150,000 to 200,000 clones, about nine tenths being singletons. Germline V gene lookup returns CDR1 SQVTM and CDR2 ANQGSEA. This CDR3 contains 13 residues. The chain joins TRBV29-1 to TRBJ2-2, with 7 positions matching TRBD1. The TCR comes from a man in his late teens or twenties with COVID-19, enrolled during active disease. Material: peripheral blood. The CDR3 here is CSAGTVNTGELFF. CDR3 nucleotide sequence: TGCAGTGCCGGGACAGTGAACACCGGGGAGCTGTTTTTT.